This TCR beta chain emerged from a study of blood T cell repertoires in COVID-19. Produced via immunoSEQ multiplex PCR; TCRdb's table is partial and in-frame only. The table has over 200,000 clones, 84% seen once; the top ten hold around a sixth. In this sample, this clone turned up a few times. Germline V gene lookup returns CDR1 MNHEY and CDR2 SMNVEV (reference sequence). Trimming shortened V by 5 bases and J by 9 bases, and 20 bases separated the two germline ends. CDR3 length: 15 residues. This TCR was recovered from a woman aged 80 or over with active or convalescent COVID-19. The V and J genes are TRBV27 and TRBJ1-5, with TRBD1 as a possible D gene (5 bases). Sequences were obtained from peripheral blood. The CDR3 reads CASSLIGASSGPQHF. The CDR3 DNA reads TGTGCCAGCAGTCTCATAGGGGCCTCTAGTGGGCCCCAGCATTTT.